A selection of T cell receptor beta chains follows, all from one sample in a study of vaccination and CD4 T cells after COVID-19. TCRdb used MiXCR to reprocess the PCR reads, holding one entry per CDR3 protein. This table holds more than 15,000 distinct CDR3 sequences, less than 30% found once. These TCRs are of unknown antigen specificity. Sequences were obtained from cultured CD4+ T cells from blood. The source is a human donor with COVID-19. CDR3s include the opening cysteine and the closing phenylalanine or tryptophan. Fields, in order: CDR3 DNA, CDR3 protein, clone size, D gene, J gene, V gene. D genes are given only for firm matches. Rows give clone size only sometimes, using once, few, many, or a class for an expanded clone.

TGCAGTGCCCCCCGCTGGCCCGAACCCTACGAGCAGTACTTC,CSAPRWPEPYEQYF,NA,NA,TRBJ2-7,TRBV20-1
TGTGCCATCAGTGAGCCAGGCAACTACTATGGCTACACCTTC,CAISEPGNYYGYTF,few,NA,TRBJ1-2,TRBV10-3
TGTGCCAGCAGCCCCCGCGAGGGACAACACTCTGGAAACACCATATATTTT,CASSPREGQHSGNTIYF,NA,NA,TRBJ1-3,TRBV11-2
TGTGCCAGCAGCTTACAGAGGGTCGAGGGGCAGCCCCAGCATTTT,CASSLQRVEGQPQHF,NA,NA,TRBJ1-5,TRBV5-5
TGCGCCAGCAGTGAGGGGGGTTTGCCCCAGCATTTT,CASSEGGLPQHF,few,NA,TRBJ1-5,TRBV10-1
TGTGCCAGTCAGCTACCAATGCAGCAGTTCTTC,CASQLPMQQFF,NA,NA,TRBJ2-1,TRBV7-9
TGTGCCACCAGCGTGGACAGGGGGCGGGCTGAAGCTTTCTTT,CATSVDRGRAEAFF,medium-sized,TRBD1,TRBJ1-1,TRBV15
TGTGCCAGCAGCGCAACAGGGGGCAGCTCCTACGAGCAGTACTTC,CASSATGGSSYEQYF,NA,TRBD1,TRBJ2-7,TRBV7-6
TGTGCCAGCACGGAGGGGGCATACAATGAGCAGTTCTTC,CASTEGAYNEQFF,few,NA,TRBJ2-1,TRBV25-1
TGTGCCAGCAGCGCCGGGACAGGGTGGGAGACCCAGTACTTC,CASSAGTGWETQYF,NA,TRBD1,TRBJ2-5,TRBV6-1
TGTGCCACCAGCGCCCGGAACCCTGGGTACTATGGCTACACCTTC,CATSARNPGYYGYTF,medium-sized,NA,TRBJ1-2,TRBV15
TGTGCCAGCAGTTCCCGGGACAGGGGAATTTATTGGAAAAACATTCAGTACTTC,CASSSRDRGIYWKNIQYF,NA,TRBD1,TRBJ2-4,TRBV6-2/TRBV6-3
TGTGCCAGCAGTCGCCGGGAAACGAACACTGAAGCTTTCTTT,CASSRRETNTEAFF,NA,NA,TRBJ1-1,TRBV7-2
TGTGCCAGTAGTAGGGGGGGGTCCGGGGCCAACGTCCTGACTTTC,CASSRGGSGANVLTF,NA,TRBD2,TRBJ2-6,TRBV19
TGCAGTGCTAGACCGGGACAGTCCTATGGCTACACCTTC,CSARPGQSYGYTF,few,TRBD1,TRBJ1-2,TRBV20-1
TGTGCCAGCAGTGGACTAGCGGAAAGCTCCTACAATGAGCAGTTCTTC,CASSGLAESSYNEQFF,NA,TRBD2,TRBJ2-1,TRBV12-3/TRBV12-4
TGTGCCAGTAGAAAGGACAGGGGAGGGCTCGAGCAGTACTTC,CASRKDRGGLEQYF,once,TRBD1,TRBJ2-7,TRBV19
TGTGCCAGCAGTTACTCACGGGGCCTCCCTACGCAGTATTTT,CASSYSRGLPTQYF,NA,NA,TRBJ2-3,TRBV6-2/TRBV6-3
TGTGCCAGCAGCTTAGTCGTCGGGGGGAAGACAGATACGCAGTATTTT,CASSLVVGGKTDTQYF,NA,TRBD2,TRBJ2-3,TRBV11-1
TGTGCTAGCAGCCAAGACAGGGCGGAGACCGGGGAGCTGTTTTTT,CASSQDRAETGELFF,NA,TRBD1,TRBJ2-2,TRBV7-7
TGTGCCAGCAGCTTAGCGCGGGGGACAGGCAATGAGCAGTTCTTC,CASSLARGTGNEQFF,NA,NA,TRBJ2-1,TRBV7-9
TGTGCCAGTAGGGGAGCGGGGGTTGCCGGGGAGCAGTTCTTC,CASRGAGVAGEQFF,few,TRBD2,TRBJ2-1,TRBV19
TGTGCCAGCAGCCAGACAGCAAATACGCAGTTCTTC,CASSQTANTQFF,NA,NA,TRBJ2-1,TRBV6-2/TRBV6-3
TGTGCCAGCAGCCACGGGACAGGGAGAAGCAATCAGCCCCAGCATTTT,CASSHGTGRSNQPQHF,NA,TRBD1,TRBJ1-5,TRBV6-1
TGTGCCAGCAGTTACTCGGGCCCAGGATTAGCTGGAAACACCATATATTTT,CASSYSGPGLAGNTIYF,NA,NA,TRBJ1-3,TRBV6-5
TGTGCCAGCAGCCCCTGGGTCGGGGCCACTAACTATGGCTACACCTTC,CASSPWVGATNYGYTF,NA,NA,TRBJ1-2,TRBV9
TGCGCCAGCAGCCCGGGACCTTTGAACACTGAAGCTTTCTTT,CASSPGPLNTEAFF,NA,NA,TRBJ1-1,TRBV5-1
TGTGCCAGCAGCAATCAGGGGGGTTATAATTCACCCCTCCACTTT,CASSNQGGYNSPLHF,few,TRBD1,TRBJ1-6,TRBV12-3/TRBV12-4
TGTGCCAGCAGCTTAGTTCTCAGTGCAGACACTGAAGCTTTCTTT,CASSLVLSADTEAFF,medium-sized,NA,TRBJ1-1,TRBV7-9
TGTGCCACCCAAGAAGGGGGCCTCGGGGAACAATATGGCTACACCTTC,CATQEGGLGEQYGYTF,NA,TRBD1,TRBJ1-2,TRBV19
TGTGCCACCAGCAGAGATCGGCTAGCGGGATTGAACACCGGGGAGCTGTTTTTT,CATSRDRLAGLNTGELFF,few,TRBD2,TRBJ2-2,TRBV15
TGTGCCAGCAGACCTAGGACAGCTGAAGCTTTCTTT,CASRPRTAEAFF,few,NA,TRBJ1-1,TRBV11-3
TGTGCCAGCAGCCGAAACCAGGGTCTCACCCCCCAAGAGACCCAGTACTTC,CASSRNQGLTPQETQYF,NA,NA,TRBJ2-5,TRBV4-2
TGTGCCAGCAGCTCCGGGACAGGGGGTTCCGGGGAGCTGTTTTTT,CASSSGTGGSGELFF,NA,TRBD1,TRBJ2-2,TRBV11-3
TGTGCCAGCAGTTTTGTCCACGGCCTCTCCTACGAGCAGTACTTC,CASSFVHGLSYEQYF,NA,NA,TRBJ2-7,TRBV27
TGTGCGATCAGGAGGGGACAGGGGAACACCGGGGAGCTGTTTTTT,CAIRRGQGNTGELFF,few,TRBD1,TRBJ2-2,TRBV7-9
TGTGCCAGCAGCTTAGTTGGTGCGATAGCGGGGCCCCAAGAGACCCAGTACTTC,CASSLVGAIAGPQETQYF,few,TRBD2,TRBJ2-5,TRBV7-2
TGTGCCAGCAGCTGGGGGACAGGGGGCTGGAGCAATCAGCCCCAGCATTTT,CASSWGTGGWSNQPQHF,few,TRBD1,TRBJ1-5,TRBV11-2
TGTGCCAGCAGCTTGGACAGGGGGGGCGGTCAGCCCCAGCATTTT,CASSLDRGGGQPQHF,few,TRBD1,TRBJ1-5,TRBV7-8
TGTGCCAGCAGTGCCCCCGGGACAGGGAGAGAAAAACTGTTTTTT,CASSAPGTGREKLFF,few,TRBD1,TRBJ1-4,TRBV28
TGTGCCAGCTCACCAGGAAATCAGCCCCAGCATTTT,CASSPGNQPQHF,NA,NA,TRBJ1-5,TRBV18